The rows below give T cell receptor beta chains drawn from one sample of a study of shared clonotypes between healthy human individuals. Assay: immunoSEQ multiplex PCR; the TCRdb copy retains only in-frame clones and omits some. This sample has 85,000 to 100,000 clones, with approximately 63% found just once. The sample consisted of memory CD8+ T cells sorted from blood. Every receptor here comes from a man aged 25-45 years in good health. The CDR3 runs from the conserved cysteine through the conserved F or W. The D gene is left open where the match is weak. Where a row states a size, it is once, few, many or the class of an expanded clone; other rows omit it.

abundance	v_gene	j_gene	d_gene	CDR3nt	CDR3aa
NA	TRBV30	TRBJ2-3	NA	TGTGCCTGGAGTCTCATGACCCCGAGGTGCTCGGATACGCAGTATTTT	CAWSLMTPRCSDTQYF
NA	TRBV6-1	TRBJ1-2	NA	TGTGCCAGCAATCCATCGGCGACAGCCTATGGCTACACCTTC	CASNPSATAYGYTF
NA	TRBV27	TRBJ2-3	NA	TGTGCCACCAGAACAGGGATCATCGCAGATACGCAGTATTTT	CATRTGIIADTQYF
once	TRBV27	TRBJ1-1	TRBD1	TGTGCCAGCAGTTTCGGACAGGGGAACACTGAAGCTTTCTTT	CASSFGQGNTEAFF
few	TRBV6-1	TRBJ1-2	NA	TGTGCCAGCAGTGAACAAATCGGGAACTATGGCTACACCTTC	CASSEQIGNYGYTF
NA	TRBV2	TRBJ2-3	NA	TGTGCCAGCAGTGAACCGGGTTTTAGCACAGATACGCAGTATTTT	CASSEPGFSTDTQYF
NA	TRBV5-8	TRBJ2-3	NA	TGTGCCAGCAGCTTCCTGACAGATACGCAGTATTTT	CASSFLTDTQYF
NA	TRBV9	TRBJ2-3	NA	TGTGCCAGCAGCGCCGGACGGCGAGGGGTGACAGATACGCAGTATTTT	CASSAGRRGVTDTQYF
NA	TRBV25-1	TRBJ2-1	TRBD2	TGTGCCAGCAACGGACTAGCGGGAGGAGATGAGCAGTTCTTC	CASNGLAGGDEQFF
NA	TRBV25-1	TRBJ2-6	TRBD1	TGTGCCAGCAGTGAATTGGGACAGGACACCAACGTCCTGACTTTC	CASSELGQDTNVLTF
NA	TRBV7-6	TRBJ1-3	NA	TGTGCCAGCAGCTCCCCCTTAAGAGGGTCTGGAAACACCATATATTTT	CASSSPLRGSGNTIYF
NA	TRBV25-1	TRBJ2-2	TRBD1	TGTGCCAGCAGTCCAGGGGGCGACACCGGGGAGCTGTTTTTT	CASSPGGDTGELFF
few	TRBV7-6	TRBJ2-1	TRBD2	TGTGCCAGCAGCCCCCGACCGGGACTAGCGGGATATTCCCACAATGAGCAGTTCTTC	CASSPRPGLAGYSHNEQFF
NA	TRBV25-1	TRBJ2-1	TRBD1	TGTGCCAGCAGTGTTCGGACAGGGGGCAATGAGCAGTTCTTC	CASSVRTGGNEQFF
NA	TRBV7-2	TRBJ2-1	TRBD2	TGTGCCAGCAGCTTTGCTAGCGGGAGTCCTGAGCAGTTCTTC	CASSFASGSPEQFF
NA	TRBV28	TRBJ2-3	TRBD2	TGTGCCAGCAGACGGACTAGCGGGAGGGCTGCAGATACGCAGTATTTT	CASRRTSGRAADTQYF
many	TRBV7-6	TRBJ2-1	NA	TGTGCCAGCAGCTTTACCGTAGGTTCTGAGCAGTTCTTC	CASSFTVGSEQFF
many	TRBV5-6	TRBJ2-7	TRBD1	TGTGCCAGCAGCTTCGGGACAGGGGTCTACGAGCAGTACTTC	CASSFGTGVYEQYF
many	TRBV27	TRBJ2-3	TRBD2	TGTGCCAGCAGTGTACTAGCGGGAGCGACAGATACGCAGTATTTT	CASSVLAGATDTQYF
NA	TRBV2	TRBJ2-3	NA	TGTGCCAGCAGGACGGGTTCCACAGATACGCAGTATTTT	CASRTGSTDTQYF
NA	TRBV7-9	TRBJ2-2	NA	TGTGCCAGCAGCTCCTTCGGGAGAGGGGTAACCGGGGAGCTGTTTTTT	CASSSFGRGVTGELFF
NA	TRBV5-4	TRBJ1-1	NA	TGTGCCAGCAGCTTGCCCCGGGGAACTGAAGCTTTCTTT	CASSLPRGTEAFF
NA	TRBV2	TRBJ2-1	NA	TGTGCCAGCATAGAGGCTGTCGAGGATGAGCAGTTCTTC	CASIEAVEDEQFF
NA	TRBV9	TRBJ2-7	TRBD2	TGTGCCAGCAGCGTAGCCGCGACTAGCGCGGGCGAGCAGTACTTC	CASSVAATSAGEQYF
NA	TRBV6-6	TRBJ1-2	NA	TGTGCCAGCTCTTCCTTATATGGCTACACCTTC	CASSSLYGYTF
NA	TRBV15	TRBJ2-3	TRBD2	TGTGCCACCAGCATGGGCACTAGCGGGAGTTATTCCACAGATACGCAGTATTTT	CATSMGTSGSYSTDTQYF
NA	TRBV7-2	TRBJ2-5	NA	TGTGCCAGCAGCTTTCGCTTAACGGAGACCCAGTACTTC	CASSFRLTETQYF
NA	TRBV7-9	TRBJ2-3	TRBD2	TGTGCCAGCAGCCTAACGGGCGGCGGGAGTCGAGATACGCAGTATTTT	CASSLTGGGSRDTQYF
many	TRBV27	TRBJ1-2	NA	TGTGCCAGCGCATCCCCAGACCTCATTAGCTATGGCTACACCTTC	CASASPDLISYGYTF
many	TRBV25-1	TRBJ1-4	NA	TGTGCCAGCAGTGAACCCGGGACGTTGAAAAAACTGTTTTTT	CASSEPGTLKKLFF
NA	TRBV19	TRBJ2-7	TRBD2	TGTGCCAGTAGATCCGGGGTTAGCGGGCCTTACGAGCAGTACTTC	CASRSGVSGPYEQYF
NA	TRBV4-1	TRBJ2-1	NA	TGCGCCAGCAGCCAAGATGGCCGGGATGAGCAGTTCTTC	CASSQDGRDEQFF
NA	TRBV9	TRBJ2-7	TRBD2	TGTGCCAGCTCTAGCGGCAGCTCCTACGAGCAGTACTTC	CASSSGSSYEQYF
few	TRBV6-4	TRBJ1-4	TRBD1	TGTGCCAGCACGGACAGGGGGGATGAAAAACTGTTTTTT	CASTDRGDEKLFF
NA	TRBV5-6	TRBJ2-6	NA	TGTGCCAGCAGCTTGGGGGGGCGCACGGCCTCTGGGGCCAACGTCCTGACTTTC	CASSLGGRTASGANVLTF
NA	TRBV5-1	TRBJ2-7	TRBD1	TGCGCCAGCAGCCTTACCGGGACAGGGGTCTCCTACGAGCAGTACTTC	CASSLTGTGVSYEQYF
NA	TRBV7-2	TRBJ1-2	NA	TGTGCCAGCAGCTTAGCGGGCAGCGACTGGGGCTACACCTTC	CASSLAGSDWGYTF
NA	TRBV30	TRBJ1-4	NA	TGTGCCTGGAGTCTCCCGGGGGCCCGAAAACTGTTTTTT	CAWSLPGARKLFF
NA	TRBV9	TRBJ2-3	NA	TGTGCCAGCAGCGACGTAGGTCTCCCACCAGATACGCAGTATTTT	CASSDVGLPPDTQYF
NA	TRBV6-4	TRBJ2-1	NA	TGTGCCAGCAGTAACGCCCTTAACAATGAGCAGTTCTTC	CASSNALNNEQFF
NA	TRBV13	TRBJ1-1	TRBD1	TGTGCCAGCAGCTTATCAGGGGGGATGAACACTGAAGCTTTCTTT	CASSLSGGMNTEAFF